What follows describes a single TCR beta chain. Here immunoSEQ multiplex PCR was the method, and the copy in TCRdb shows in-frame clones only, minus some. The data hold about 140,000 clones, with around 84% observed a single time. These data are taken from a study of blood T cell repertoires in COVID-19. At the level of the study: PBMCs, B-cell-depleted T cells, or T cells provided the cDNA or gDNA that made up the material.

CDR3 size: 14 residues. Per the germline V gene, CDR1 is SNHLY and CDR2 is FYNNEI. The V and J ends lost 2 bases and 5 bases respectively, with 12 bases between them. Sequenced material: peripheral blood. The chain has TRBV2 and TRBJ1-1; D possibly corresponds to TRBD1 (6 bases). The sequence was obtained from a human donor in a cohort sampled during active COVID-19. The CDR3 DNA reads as TGTGCCAGCAGTGAAAACGCAGGGGCGACTGAAGCTTTCTTT. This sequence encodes CASSENAGATEAFF.